These T cell receptor beta chains were read from a single sample in a study of technical replicates of blood from a few donors. Measured with immunoSEQ multiplex PCR; TCRdb has only the in-frame clones, and not every one. The sample has tens of thousands of clones, around nine tenths seen once. Sequencing was carried out using T cells isolated from PBMCs. These TCRs come from a human donor in good health. The CDR3 runs from the conserved cysteine through the conserved F or W.

J gene | V gene | CDR3 protein
TRBJ2-7 | TRBV15 | CATSRDKMRLANLLNF
TRBJ2-7 | TRBV5-4 | CASSAPGGNYEQYF
TRBJ2-7 | TRBV5-6 | CASSSGLKGVYEQYF
TRBJ2-3 | TRBV6-5 | CASQPGQATDTQYF
TRBJ1-2 | TRBV9 | CASSATYGYTF
TRBJ2-1 | TRBV7-9 | CASSPSGRLLRNEQFF
TRBJ1-5 | TRBV10-3 | CAISEQGFGQPQHF
TRBJ1-5 | TRBV5-8 | CASSPSTTAGQPQHF
TRBJ1-2 | TRBV28 | CASSPSRFVGQDYGYTF
TRBJ2-2 | TRBV6-1 | CASSGGRAGELFF
TRBJ1-1 | TRBV29-1 | CSVGGGVGHTEAFF
TRBJ2-7 | TRBV19 | CASSITQGAYEQYF
TRBJ1-1 | TRBV29-1 | CSVPTGNTEAFF
TRBJ1-4 | TRBV7-2 | CASSPTLAGANEKLFF
TRBJ2-2 | TRBV5-1 | CASSGTGVAGELFF
TRBJ2-7 | TRBV6-5 | CASSYGLDRPGYEQYF
TRBJ1-5 | TRBV12-1 | CASSSESGSQHF
TRBJ2-7 | TRBV7-2 | CASSFQTSGTYEQYF
TRBJ2-2 | TRBV5-4 | CASSVGTGTLAGELFF
TRBJ2-6 | TRBV19 | CASSPGQGSAGANVLTF
TRBJ1-3 | TRBV4-1 | CASSQDLFGFGENTIYF
TRBJ1-3 | TRBV28 | CASTNGVRGTIYF
TRBJ1-4 | TRBV14 | CASSPDMGRGLTNEKLFF
TRBJ2-5 | TRBV5-1 | CASSLTPGSQETQYF